This TCR beta chain originates from a study of T cell responses to AZD1222 COVID-19 vaccine. The study's findings and limits: Spike was spanned by vaccine-associated CD4 TCRs, which were dominant at 160-218 and 743-854.

Libraries were prepared by immunoSEQ multiplex PCR; TCRdb keeps only in-frame clonotypes and omits some of them. The top ten clones hold 25% to 30% of a sample with 80,000 or so clones, 60% to 85% of them seen once. Looked up from germline, CDR1 is LNHNV and CDR2 is YYDKDF (reference sequence). The CDR3 extends over 17 amino acids. V gave up 0 bases and J gave up 0 bases, with 12 bases separating them. This clone was recorded a few times. As yet, its antigen is unknown. The chain links TRBV15 to TRBJ1-5; D remains ambiguous. The sequencing here drew on peripheral blood, taken 28 days after the second dose of the MenACWY control vaccine. The sequence was collected from an adult who received the MenACWY meningococcal vaccine as a control. This CDR3 is CATSRDRQIYSNQPQHF. The DNA of the CDR3 is TGTGCCACCAGCAGAGATAGGCAGATTTATAGCAATCAGCCCCAGCATTTT. The whole variable domain, remainder taken from reference TRBV15 and TRBJ1-5, is DAMVIQNPRYQVTQFGKPVTLSCSQTLNHNVMYWYQQKSSQAPKLLFHYYDKDFNNEADTPDNFQSRRPNTSFCFLDIRSPGLGDTAMYLCATSRDRQIYSNQPQHFGDGTRLSIL.